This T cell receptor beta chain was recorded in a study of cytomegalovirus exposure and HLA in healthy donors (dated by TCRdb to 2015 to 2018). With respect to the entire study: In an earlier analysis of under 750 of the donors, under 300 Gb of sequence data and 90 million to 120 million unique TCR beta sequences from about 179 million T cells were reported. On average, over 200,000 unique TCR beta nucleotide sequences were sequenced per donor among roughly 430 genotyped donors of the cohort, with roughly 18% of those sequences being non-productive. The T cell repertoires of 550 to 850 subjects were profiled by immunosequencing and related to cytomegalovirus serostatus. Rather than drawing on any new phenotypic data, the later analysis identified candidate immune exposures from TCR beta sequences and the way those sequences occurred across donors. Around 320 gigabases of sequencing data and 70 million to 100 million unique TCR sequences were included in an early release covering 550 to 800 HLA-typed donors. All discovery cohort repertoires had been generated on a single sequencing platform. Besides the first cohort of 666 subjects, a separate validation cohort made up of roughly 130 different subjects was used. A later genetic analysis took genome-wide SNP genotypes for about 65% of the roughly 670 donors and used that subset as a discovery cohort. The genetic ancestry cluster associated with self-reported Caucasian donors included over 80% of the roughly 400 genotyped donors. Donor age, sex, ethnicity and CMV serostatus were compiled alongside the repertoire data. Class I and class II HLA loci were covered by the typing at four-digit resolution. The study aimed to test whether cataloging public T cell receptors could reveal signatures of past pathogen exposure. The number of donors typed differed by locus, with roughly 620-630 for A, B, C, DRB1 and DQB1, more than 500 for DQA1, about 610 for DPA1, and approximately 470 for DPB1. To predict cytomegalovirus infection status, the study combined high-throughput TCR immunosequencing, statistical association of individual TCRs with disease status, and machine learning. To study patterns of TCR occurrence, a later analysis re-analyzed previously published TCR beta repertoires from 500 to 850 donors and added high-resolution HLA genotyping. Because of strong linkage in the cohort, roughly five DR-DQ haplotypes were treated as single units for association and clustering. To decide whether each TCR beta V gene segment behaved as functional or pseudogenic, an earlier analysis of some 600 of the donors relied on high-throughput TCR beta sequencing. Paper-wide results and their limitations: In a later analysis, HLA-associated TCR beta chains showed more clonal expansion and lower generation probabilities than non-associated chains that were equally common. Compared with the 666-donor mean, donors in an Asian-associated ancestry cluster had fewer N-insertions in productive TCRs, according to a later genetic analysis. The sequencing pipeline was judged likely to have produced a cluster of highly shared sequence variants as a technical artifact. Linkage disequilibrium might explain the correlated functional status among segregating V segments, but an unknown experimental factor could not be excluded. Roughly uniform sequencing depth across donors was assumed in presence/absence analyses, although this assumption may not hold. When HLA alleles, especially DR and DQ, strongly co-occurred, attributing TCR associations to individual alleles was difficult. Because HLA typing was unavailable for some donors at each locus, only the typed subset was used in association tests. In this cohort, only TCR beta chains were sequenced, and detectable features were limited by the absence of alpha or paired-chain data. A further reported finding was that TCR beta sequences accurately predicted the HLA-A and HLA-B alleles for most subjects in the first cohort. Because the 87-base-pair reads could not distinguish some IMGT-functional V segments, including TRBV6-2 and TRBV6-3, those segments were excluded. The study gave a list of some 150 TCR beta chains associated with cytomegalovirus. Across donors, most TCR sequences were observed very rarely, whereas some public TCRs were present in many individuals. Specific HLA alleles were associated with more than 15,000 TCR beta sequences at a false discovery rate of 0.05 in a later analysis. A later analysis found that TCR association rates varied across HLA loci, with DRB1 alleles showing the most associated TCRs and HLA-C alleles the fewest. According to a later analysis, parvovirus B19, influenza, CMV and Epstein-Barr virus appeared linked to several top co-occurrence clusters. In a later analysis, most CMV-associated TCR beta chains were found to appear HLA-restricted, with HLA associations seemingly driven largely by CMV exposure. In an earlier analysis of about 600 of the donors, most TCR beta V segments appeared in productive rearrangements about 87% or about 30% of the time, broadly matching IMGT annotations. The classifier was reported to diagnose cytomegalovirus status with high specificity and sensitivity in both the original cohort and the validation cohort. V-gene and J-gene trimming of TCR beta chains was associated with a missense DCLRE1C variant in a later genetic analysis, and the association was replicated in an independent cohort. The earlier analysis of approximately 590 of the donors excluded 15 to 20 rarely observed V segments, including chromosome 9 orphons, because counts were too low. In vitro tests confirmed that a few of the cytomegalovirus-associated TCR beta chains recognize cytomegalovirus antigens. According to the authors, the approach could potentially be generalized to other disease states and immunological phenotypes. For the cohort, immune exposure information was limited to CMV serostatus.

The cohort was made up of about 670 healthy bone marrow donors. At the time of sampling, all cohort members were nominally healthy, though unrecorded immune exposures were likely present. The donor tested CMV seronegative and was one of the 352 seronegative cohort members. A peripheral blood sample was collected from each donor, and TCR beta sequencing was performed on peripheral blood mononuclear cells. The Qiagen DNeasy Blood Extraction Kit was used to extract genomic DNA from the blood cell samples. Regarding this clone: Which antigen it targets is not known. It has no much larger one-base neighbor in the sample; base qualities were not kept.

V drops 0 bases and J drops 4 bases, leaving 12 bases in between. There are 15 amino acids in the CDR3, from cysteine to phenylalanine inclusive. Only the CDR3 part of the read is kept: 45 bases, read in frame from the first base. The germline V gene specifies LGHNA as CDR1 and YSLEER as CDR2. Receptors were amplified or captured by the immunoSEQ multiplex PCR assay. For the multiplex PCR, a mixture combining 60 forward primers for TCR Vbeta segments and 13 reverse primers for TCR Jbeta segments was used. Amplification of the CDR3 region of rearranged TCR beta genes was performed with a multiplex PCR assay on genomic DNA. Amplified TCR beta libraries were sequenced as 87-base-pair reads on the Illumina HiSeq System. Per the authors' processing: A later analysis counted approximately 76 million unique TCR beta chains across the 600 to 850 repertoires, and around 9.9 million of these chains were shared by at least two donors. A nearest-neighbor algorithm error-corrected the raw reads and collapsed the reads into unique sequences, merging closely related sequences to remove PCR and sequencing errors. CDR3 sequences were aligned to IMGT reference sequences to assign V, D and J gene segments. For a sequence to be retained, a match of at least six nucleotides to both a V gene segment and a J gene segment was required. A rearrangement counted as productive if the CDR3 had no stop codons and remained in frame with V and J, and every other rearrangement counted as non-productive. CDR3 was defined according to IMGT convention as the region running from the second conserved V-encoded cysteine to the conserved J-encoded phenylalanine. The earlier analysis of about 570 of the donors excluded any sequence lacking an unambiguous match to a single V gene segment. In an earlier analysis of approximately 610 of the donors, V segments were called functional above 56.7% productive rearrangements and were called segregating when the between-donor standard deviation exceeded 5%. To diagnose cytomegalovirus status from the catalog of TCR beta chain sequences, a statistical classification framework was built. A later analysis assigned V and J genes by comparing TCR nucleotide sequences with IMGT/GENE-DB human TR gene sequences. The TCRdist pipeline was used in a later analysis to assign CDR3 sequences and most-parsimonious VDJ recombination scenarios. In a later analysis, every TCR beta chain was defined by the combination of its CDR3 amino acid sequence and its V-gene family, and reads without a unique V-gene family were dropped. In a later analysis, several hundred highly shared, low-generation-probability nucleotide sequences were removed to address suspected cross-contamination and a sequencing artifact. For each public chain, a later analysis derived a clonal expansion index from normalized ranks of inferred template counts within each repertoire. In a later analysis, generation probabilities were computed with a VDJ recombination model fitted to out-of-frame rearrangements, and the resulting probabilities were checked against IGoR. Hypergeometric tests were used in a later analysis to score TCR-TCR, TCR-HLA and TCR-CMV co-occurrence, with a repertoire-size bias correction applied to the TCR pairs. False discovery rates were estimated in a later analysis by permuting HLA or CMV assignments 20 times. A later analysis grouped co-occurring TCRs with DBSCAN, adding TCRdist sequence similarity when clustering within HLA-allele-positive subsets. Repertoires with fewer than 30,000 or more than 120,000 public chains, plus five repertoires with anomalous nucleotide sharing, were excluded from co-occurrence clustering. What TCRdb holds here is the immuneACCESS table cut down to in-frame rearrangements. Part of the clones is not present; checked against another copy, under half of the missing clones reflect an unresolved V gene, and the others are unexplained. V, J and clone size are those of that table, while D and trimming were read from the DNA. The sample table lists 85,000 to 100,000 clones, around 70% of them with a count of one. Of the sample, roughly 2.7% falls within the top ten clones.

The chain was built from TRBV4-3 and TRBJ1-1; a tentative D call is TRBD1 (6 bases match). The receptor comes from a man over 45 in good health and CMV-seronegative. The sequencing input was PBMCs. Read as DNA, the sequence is TGCGCCAGCAGCCAAGATCACAGGGCACCCACTGAAGCTTTCTTT. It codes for CASSQDHRAPTEAFF.